Below, 22 T cell receptor beta chains from the same sample are listed, as sequenced in a study of blood T cell repertoires in COVID-19 (dated by TCRdb to 2019 to 2021). The library relied on the immunoSEQ multiplex PCR assay. The table was pulled from immuneACCESS by TCRdb, which kept in-frame rearrangements only. Such tables lose some clones; where checked, under half of the loss comes from unresolved V genes, and the rest has no known cause. For this sample the table gives 180,000 or so clones, of which roughly 82% were detected only once. The leading ten clones occupy roughly 9.1% of the sample. Sequencing input: peripheral blood. These receptor sequences come from a woman aged 70-85 years with acute or convalescent COVID-19.

The chain is built from TRBV19 and TRBJ2-7; the match to TRBD1 covers 8 bases. CDR1 and CDR2 from the germline V gene are LNHDA and SQIVND (reference sequence). The ends lost 3 bases at V and 3 bases at J; junction bases unmatched: 7. The CDR3 runs 15 residues. This chain's CDR3 is CASSMGQGAGYEQYF. DNA for the CDR3: TGTGCCAGTAGTATGGGTCAGGGGGCTGGCTACGAGCAGTACTTC.

The gene calls are TRBV27 and TRBJ2-7, with D possibly TRBD1 on 6 matching bases. This CDR3 is 15 amino acids long. Trimming cost V 6 bases and J 2 bases, with 17 bases left between them. Germline-derived CDR1 and CDR2 are MNHEY and SMNVEV (reference sequence). CDR3 region: CASRRGRTAPYEQYF. The DNA for the CDR3 is TGTGCCAGCAGAAGGGGTAGGACAGCACCCTACGAGCAGTACTTC.

This chain connects TRBV2 to TRBJ2-1; 12 bases fit TRBD2. Germline assignment: CDR1 SNHLY and CDR2 FYNNEI. This CDR3 is built from 18 residues. V lost 7 bases and J lost 2; bases outside the gene matches: 12. This CDR3 reads CASTGSSGRASAYNEQFF. In DNA form, the CDR3 reads TGTGCCAGCACCGGTTCTAGCGGGAGGGCCTCTGCCTACAATGAGCAGTTCTTC.

The chain joins TRBV9 to TRBJ2-1; 10 bases are a match to TRBD2. The CDR3 is 15 residues long. Looked up from germline, CDR1 is SGDLS and CDR2 is YYNGEE. J gave up 0 bases and V 3 bases, and 0 bases lay outside the gene matches. CDR3 nucleotides: TGTGCCAGCAGCGCTAGCGGGAGCTCCTACAATGAGCAGTTCTTC. Its protein product is CASSASGSSYNEQFF.

This clone appeared a few times. The V gene is TRBV29-1, the J gene TRBJ1-1, with D perhaps TRBD1 (6 bases). The V end lost 5 bases, the J end lost 11 bases, and 24 bases lay between the germline ends. CDR1 is SQVTM and CDR2 is ANQGSEA in the germline V gene. The CDR3 consists of 14 residues. In nucleotides, the CDR3 is TGCAGCGTTAGGACAGACGAATCACCACTTGGGGCTTTCTTT. Translated: CSVRTDESPLGAFF.

This chain links TRBV30 with TRBJ1-6; tentatively, D is TRBD1 (5 bases). V lost 2 bases and J 6 bases, leaving 8 bases between the germline ends. The CDR3 is 13 residues long. Germline V gene sequence: CDR1 GTSNPN, CDR2 SVGIG (reference sequence). CDR3 residues: CAWSRDSNSPLHF. The CDR3 DNA sequence: TGTGCCTGGAGTAGGGACTCTAATTCACCCCTCCACTTT.

The rearrangement uses TRBV19 and TRBJ1-3; 8 bases are a match to TRBD1. V lost 4 bases, J lost 1 base, and 6 bases stayed unmatched. The germline V gene has CDR1 LNHDA and CDR2 SQIVND (reference sequence). This CDR3 is built from 16 residues. CDR3 protein: CASSTPGGRSGNTIYF. The CDR3 nucleotides are TGTGCCAGTAGTACGCCAGGGGGCCGGTCTGGAAACACCATATATTTT.

The rearrangement uses TRBV28 and TRBJ1-2; D remains unclear. Trimming removed 2 bases at V and 2 bases at J, with 9 bases between. The CDR3 consists of 14 residues. Germline V gives CDR1 MDHEN, CDR2 SYDVKM. The CDR3: CASSLVRSNYGYTF. CDR3 nucleotides: TGTGCCAGCAGTTTAGTCAGATCCAACTATGGCTACACCTTC.

This clone appeared once. The genes are TRBV2 and TRBJ1-5; tentatively, D is TRBD1 (6 bases). The length of the CDR3 is 14 residues. The germline gives CDR1 SNHLY, CDR2 FYNNEI. Deletions cut 8 bases from V and 0 bases from J, with 11 bases between. The CDR3 DNA sequence: TGTGCCAGCGTCCGGGACAATAGCAATCAGCCCCAGCATTTT. This encodes CASVRDNSNQPQHF.

The chain joins TRBV19 to TRBJ2-1, with TRBD1 as a possible D gene (6 bases). V lost 5 bases, J lost 4 bases, and 12 bases lay in between. The germline gives CDR1 LNHDA, CDR2 SQIVND (reference sequence). This CDR3 has 14 amino acids. This chain's CDR3 is CASSFRGGYNEQFF. The DNA of the CDR3 is TGTGCCAGTAGTTTCAGGGGTGGTTACAATGAGCAGTTCTTC.

The sample holds one count of this clone. The chain has TRBV7-2 and TRBJ1-6; TRBD1 matches at 7 bases. After removal of 5 bases from V and 5 bases from J, the junction contained 9 bases not matched to a gene. The germline V gene encodes CDR1 SGHTA and CDR2 FQGNSA. CDR3 length: 16 amino acids. This chain's CDR3 is CASSRGRDRDNSPLHF. Written as DNA, the CDR3 is TGTGCCAGCAGCCGGGGCCGGGACAGAGATAATTCACCCCTCCACTTT.

The V and J genes are TRBV12-3 or TRBV12-4 and TRBJ1-2, with TRBD1 identical over 7 bases. There are 13 residues in the CDR3. The trim removed 2 bases at V and 6 bases at J, leaving 3 bases unmatched. CDR3 region: CASSLNQGDGYTF. DNA for the CDR3: TGTGCCAGCAGTTTAAACCAGGGGGATGGCTACACCTTC.

V is TRBV10-1 and J is TRBJ2-1; maybe TRBD2 (5 bases). V lost 4 bases and J lost 7, with 17 bases in between. The germline V gene encodes CDR1 WNHNN and CDR2 SYGVQD (reference sequence). The CDR3 has 15 amino acids. CDR3 amino acids: CASSVSAFPGNEQFF. The CDR3 DNA is TGCGCCAGCAGTGTGTCGGCTTTTCCGGGAAATGAGCAGTTCTTC.

V usage is TRBV5-1 and J usage is TRBJ2-2, with 7 bases that match TRBD1. Germline values: CDR1 SGHRS, CDR2 YFSETQ. Trimming took 2 bases from V and 10 from J; bases not matched to a gene: 2. The CDR3 consists of 12 residues. Here the CDR3 DNA reads TGCGCCAGCAGCTTCGGGACAGAGGAGCTGTTTTTT. This translates into CASSFGTEELFF.

V and J are TRBV19 and TRBJ1-6; 10 bases line up with TRBD1. V lost 4 bases to trimming and J lost 8 bases; unmatched junction nucleotides: 2. The V gene's germline CDR1 is LNHDA and CDR2 SQIVND (reference sequence). The CDR3 consists of 14 residues. This CDR3 is CASSKGQGYSPLHF. In nucleotides, the CDR3 is TGTGCCAGTAGTAAGGGACAGGGGTATTCACCCCTCCACTTT. The full variable domain, its missing parts supplied by reference TRBV19 and TRBJ1-6, is DGGITQSPKYLFRKEGQNVTLSCEQNLNHDAMYWYRQDPGQGLRLIYYSQIVNDFQKGDIAEGYSVSREKKESFPLTVTSAQKNPTAFYLCASSKGQGYSPLHFGNGTRLTVT.

The chain recombines TRBV20-1 with TRBJ1-1; D ambiguous. With 3 bases removed from V and 8 bases from J, the gap between germline ends came to 10 bases. The CDR3 is made up of 11 amino acids. The germline V gene has CDR1 DFQATT and CDR2 SNEGSKA (reference sequence). CDR3 protein: CSASTANEAFF. The CDR3 bases are TGCAGTGCTAGCACAGCCAACGAAGCTTTCTTT.

V is TRBV30 and J is TRBJ2-2; 9 nucleotides match TRBD1. With 5 bases clipped from V and 6 bases from J, the junction kept 7 bases outside the gene matches. The V gene's germline CDR1 is GTSNPN and CDR2 SVGIG (reference sequence). The length of the CDR3 is 14 residues. CDR3 sequence (DNA): TGTGCCTGGTGCCGGACAGGGGCGTCCGGGGAGCTGTTTTTT. Amino acids: CAWCRTGASGELFF.

The chain employs TRBV5-1 and TRBJ2-3; D perhaps matches TRBD2 (6 bases). The CDR3 runs 14 residues. Germline assignment: CDR1 SGHRS and CDR2 YFSETQ. Trimming stripped 0 bases from V and 2 bases from J, with 7 bases between. CDR3 sequence (DNA): TGCGCCAGCAGCTTGGAGGGACTCACAGATACGCAGTATTTT. Amino acids: CASSLEGLTDTQYF.

The rearrangement uses TRBV7-2 and TRBJ2-5; a possible D gene is TRBD2 (5 bases). This CDR3 is built from 14 residues. Germline CDR1 SGHTA, CDR2 FQGNSA. V was trimmed by 1 base and J by 3 bases, leaving 9 bases between them. The CDR3 DNA follows: TGTGCCAGCAGCTTAGTTCCTAGCAAAGAGACCCAGTACTTC. This translates into CASSLVPSKETQYF.

V is TRBV10-3 and J is TRBJ2-1; tentative D call: TRBD1 (6 bases). Trimming shortened V by 7 bases and J by 1 base, and 14 bases separated the two germline ends. Germline loops: CDR1 ENHRY, CDR2 SYGVKD. CDR3 size: 15 residues. In DNA form, the CDR3 reads TGTGCCATCAAAAATACAGGGTCATCCTACAATGAGCAGTTCTTC. Amino acids: CAIKNTGSSYNEQFF.

V is TRBV18 and J is TRBJ2-3; 11 bases match TRBD2. Germline loops: CDR1 KGHSH, CDR2 LQKENI. The CDR3 is 17 residues long. The ends lost 0 bases at V and 10 bases at J; junction bases unmatched: 12. The CDR3 loop is CASSPPSLAGGRLPQYF. CDR3 bases: TGTGCCAGCTCACCACCGTCCCTAGCGGGGGGTCGATTACCGCAGTATTTT.

The rearrangement uses TRBV7-2 and TRBJ2-1; TRBD2 aligns across 10 bases. Looked up from germline, CDR1 is SGHTA and CDR2 is FQGNSA. Trimming at V came to 1 base and at J to 3 bases, leaving 6 bases not matched to a gene. The CDR3 runs to 17 residues. The CDR3 region has the DNA TGTGCCAGCAGCTTAGAGGCTAGCGGGAGCGTCTACAATGAGCAGTTCTTC. This encodes CASSLEASGSVYNEQFF.